This T cell receptor (beta chain) is drawn from a study of shared clonotypes between healthy human individuals. General study results and limits: The researchers took only blood, and tissue repertoires probably look different. On the whole, naive subsets had larger estimated richness than memory subsets had.

As to this clone: Its specificity is not known.

Caucasian adults residing in Nashville, Tennessee made up all the donors. CDR1 and CDR2 (germline): SEHNR, FQNEAQ (reference sequence). The V end lost 5 bases, the J end lost 5 bases, and 22 bases lay between the germline ends. The CDR3 is 16 amino acids. Profiling relied on immunoSEQ multiplex PCR, and the TCRdb table lists in-frame clones only, not all of them. This sample has a few million clones, with approximately 95% found just once. Sequencing was carried out using naive CD4+ T cells from PBMCs. This sample's subset: CD45RA+ positively selected. This clonotype was sampled from a man aged 18 to 30 in good health. Some clones in this sample may be carry-over from other donors' samples. The chain joins TRBV7-9 to TRBJ2-7; maybe TRBD2 (6 bases). CDR3 DNA sequence: TGTGCCAGCAGCCCCTCGCCGGGGGTAGCTCTGGACGAGCAGTACTTC. This gives the protein CASSPSPGVALDEQYF.